The 30 T cell receptor beta chains reported below all come from one sample, sequenced in a study of blood T cell repertoires in COVID-19. Sequencing used immunoSEQ multiplex PCR; TCRdb keeps in-frame clones, though not all of them. The table records hundreds of thousands of clones, 87% of them present only once. Sequencing was carried out using PBMCs or T cells enriched from blood (not recorded which). The origin of the receptors is a woman aged 18-29 years with acute COVID-19.

The chain uses TRBV28 and TRBJ2-5; 7 bases align to TRBD2. Germline lookup yields CDR1 MDHEN and CDR2 SYDVKM. This CDR3 spans 17 amino acids. V lost 6 bases to trimming and J lost 2 bases; unmatched junction nucleotides: 15. As DNA, the CDR3 is TGTGCCAGCAGCCCCGCCGGGCCCGCGGGGGTGCAAGAGACCCAGTACTTC. Its translation: CASSPAGPAGVQETQYF.

V is TRBV10-2 and J is TRBJ2-7; D is possibly TRBD1 (5 bases). This CDR3 comprises 15 residues. Per germline, CDR1 WSHSY and CDR2 SAAADI. The ends were cut back, 6 bases at V and 5 bases at J, with 20 bases in the middle. The CDR3 spells CASRAEPRVGDEQYF. CDR3 coding DNA: TGCGCCAGCAGAGCTGAGCCCAGGGTAGGAGACGAGCAGTACTTC.

The rearrangement links TRBV6-5 to TRBJ1-1; the D is unclear. The CDR3 runs 13 residues. Trimming left V 6 bases short and J 8 bases short, with 16 bases between. In germline, CDR1 is MNHEY, CDR2 SVGAGI. The CDR3 coding sequence is TGTGCCAGCAGGCTCTCGAGCGATGCCGAAGCTTTCTTT. It translates to CASRLSSDAEAFF.

This clone was counted between two and nine times. V and J are TRBV5-1 and TRBJ2-7, with TRBD2 as a possible D gene (6 bases). V shed 5 bases and J shed 0 bases, with 9 bases lying between them. CDR1 SGHRS and CDR2 YFSETQ come from the germline V gene. The CDR3 has 13 residues. The CDR3 reads CASREGDSYEQYF. In DNA form, the CDR3 reads TGCGCCAGCAGGGAGGGAGACTCCTACGAGCAGTACTTC.

The chain uses TRBV3-1 (or the pseudogene TRBV3-2) and TRBJ1-1; maybe TRBD1 (6 bases). With 0 bases removed from V and 8 bases from J, the gap between germline ends came to 13 bases. The CDR3 consists of 14 residues. Germline lookup yields CDR1 LGHDT and CDR2 YNNKEL (reference sequence). CDR3 bases: TGTGCCAGCAGCCAAGAGCATCCAGGGGCCGAAGCTTTCTTT. Protein product: CASSQEHPGAEAFF.

As DNA, the CDR3 is TGTGCCAGCAGCCGGACTAGATACGAGCAGTACTTC. Its protein product is CASSRTRYEQYF. The rearrangement uses TRBV6-5 and TRBJ2-7; 7 nucleotides align to TRBD2. CDR1 and CDR2 (germline): MNHEY, SVGAGI. CDR3 length equals 12 residues. Trimming removed 6 bases from V and 4 bases from J; junction bases left unmatched: 3.

The chain links TRBV12-3 or TRBV12-4 to TRBJ2-5; TRBD2 aligns across 10 bases. The CDR3 is made up of 12 amino acids. V lost 6 bases and J lost 9; bases outside the gene matches: 4. CDR3 region: CASRLAGSPQYF. CDR3 nucleotides: TGTGCCAGCAGACTAGCGGGGTCGCCCCAGTACTTC.

This sequence joins TRBV28 and TRBJ1-2; maybe TRBD1 (5 bases). From germline, CDR1 is MDHEN and CDR2 SYDVKM. The CDR3 is made up of 13 amino acids. V was trimmed by 2 bases and J by 11 bases, leaving 15 bases between them. The CDR3 is CASSLAGPYEYTF. CDR3 coding DNA: TGTGCCAGCAGTTTAGCAGGGCCCTATGAATACACCTTC.

The chain has TRBV28 and TRBJ1-5, with 7 bases matching TRBD1. Trimming removed 7 bases from V and 4 bases from J; junction bases left unmatched: 4. CDR3 size: 13 residues. Germline CDR1 is MDHEN and CDR2 is SYDVKM. The CDR3 DNA reads TGTGCCAGCACTAGACAGGGAAATCAGCCCCAGCATTTT. This translates into CASTRQGNQPQHF.

V is TRBV5-8 and J is TRBJ2-5; possibly TRBD1 for D (6 bases). The germline V gene encodes CDR1 SGHTS and CDR2 YDEGEE. The CDR3 extends over 17 amino acids. V lost 1 base and J lost 5, with 21 bases in between. CDR3 amino acids: CASSLLLGQPKGETQYF. The DNA of the CDR3 is TGTGCCAGCAGCTTGCTTTTAGGACAGCCGAAGGGTGAGACCCAGTACTTC. The full variable domain, its missing parts supplied by reference TRBV5-8 and TRBJ2-5, is EAGVTQSPTHLIKTRGQQATLRCSPISGHTSVYWYQQALGLGLQFLLWYDEGEERNRGNFPPRFSGRQFPNYSSELNVNALELEDSALYLCASSLLLGQPKGETQYFGPGTRLLVL.

The rearrangement links TRBV15 to TRBJ2-3; D possibly corresponds to TRBD2 (6 bases). The germline V gene encodes CDR1 LNHNV and CDR2 YYDKDF (reference sequence). V lost 0 bases to trimming and J lost 6 bases, with 7 bases between them. This CDR3 spans 13 amino acids. DNA for the CDR3: TGTGCCACCAGCAGAGAACGGGGGGATACGCAGTATTTT. Encoded protein: CATSRERGDTQYF.

This CDR3 reads CASSLMLVDNSPLHF. CDR3 coding DNA: TGTGCCAGCAGCTTAATGCTTGTAGATAATTCACCCCTCCACTTT. The chain combines TRBV7-8 with TRBJ1-6; D gene ambiguous. V was clipped by 2 bases and J by 5 bases, with 10 bases between them. The germline gives CDR1 SGHVS, CDR2 FQNEAQ. This CDR3 has 15 amino acids. The whole variable domain, remainder taken from reference TRBV7-8 and TRBJ1-6, is GAGVSQSPRYKVAKRGQDVALRCDPISGHVSLFWYQQALGQGPEFLTYFQNEAQLDKSGLPSDRFFAERPEGSVSTLKIQRTQQEDSAVYLCASSLMLVDNSPLHFGNGTRLTVT.

This rearrangement joins TRBV29-1 to TRBJ2-3; TRBD2 matches at 12 bases. Germline CDR1 and CDR2: SQVTM and ANQGSEA. V was clipped by 4 bases and J by 4 bases; unmatched bases: 9. This CDR3 is built from 16 residues. CDR3 DNA sequence: TGCAGCGTTGCGCGGACTAGCGGGACGTCTTCAGATACGCAGTATTTT. Encoded protein: CSVARTSGTSSDTQYF.

A few counts support this clone. This sequence joins TRBV7-9 and TRBJ2-7; 12 bases fit TRBD1. This CDR3 has 15 amino acids. The V gene's germline CDR1 is SEHNR and CDR2 FQNEAQ (reference sequence). V was clipped by 3 bases and J by 7 bases; unmatched bases: 7. The CDR3 region has the DNA TGTGCCAGCAGCTTCGCGGGACAGGGGGCTGGAGAGCAGTACTTC. It is translated as CASSFAGQGAGEQYF.

This sequence joins TRBV19 and TRBJ2-5; 7 nucleotides match TRBD1. There are 13 residues in the CDR3. J was trimmed by 12 bases and V by 3 bases; bases with no gene match: 10. Per germline, CDR1 LNHDA and CDR2 SQIVND (reference sequence). CDR3 sequence reads: CASSINLGQVKYF. The CDR3 DNA is TGTGCCAGTAGTATCAACCTCGGACAGGTGAAGTACTTC.

CDR3 sequence (DNA): TGTGCCAGCAGGCCCGGGACAGGCGTTAACTATGGCTACACCTTC. It yields the protein CASRPGTGVNYGYTF. The chain links TRBV11-2 to TRBJ1-2, with TRBD1 matching 8 bases. The germline V gene encodes CDR1 SGHAT and CDR2 FQNNGV. The CDR3 has 15 amino acids. The trim removed 6 bases at V and 1 base at J, leaving 7 bases unmatched.

In the case of this clone: An end of the junction does not agree with germline; a read error may underlie this. This chain's CDR3 is CASSRLGYDEQFF. The CDR3 bases are TGTGCTAGCAGCAGACTAGGGTACGATGAGCAGTTCTTC. The J gene is TRBJ2-1, the V gene TRBV7-7, with D possibly TRBD2 on 6 matching bases. CDR1 is SSHAT and CDR2 is FNYEAQ in the germline V gene (reference sequence). CDR3 length: 13 residues. The full variable domain, completed using reference TRBV7-7 and TRBJ2-1, is GAGVSQSPRYKVTKRGQDVTLRCDPISSHATLYWYQQALGQGPEFLTYFNYEAQPDKSGLPSDRFSAERPEGSISTLTIQRTEQRDSAMYRCASSRLGYDEQFFGPGTRLTVL.

V usage is TRBV30 and J usage is TRBJ2-7, with TRBD1 matching 11 bases. This CDR3 is built from 13 residues. Unmatched junction bases numbered 3, after V lost 2 bases and J lost 6 bases. Germline values: CDR1 GTSNPN, CDR2 SVGIG (reference sequence). The CDR3 spells CAWSRGQGVEQYF. The CDR3 bases are TGTGCCTGGAGTAGGGGACAGGGGGTCGAGCAGTACTTC. Full variable domain (missing parts from reference TRBV30 and TRBJ2-7): SQTIHQWPATLVQPVGSPLSLECTVEGTSNPNLYWYRQAAGRGLQLLFYSVGIGQISSEVPQNLSASRPQDRQFILSSKKLLLSDSGFYLCAWSRGQGVEQYFGPGTRLTVT.

The V and J genes are TRBV18 and TRBJ2-1, with 9 bases aligning to TRBD1. The trim removed 6 bases at V and 0 bases at J, leaving 6 bases unmatched. The CDR3 is made up of 16 amino acids. Germline loops: CDR1 KGHSH, CDR2 LQKENI. This CDR3 is CASSRRGQGSYNEQFF. The CDR3 DNA reads TGTGCCAGCTCCCGAAGGGGACAGGGCTCCTACAATGAGCAGTTCTTC.

The chain is built from TRBV5-1 and TRBJ1-6; D not certain. V was pared by 4 bases and J by 4 bases, with 3 bases between. Germline loops: CDR1 SGHRS, CDR2 YFSETQ. This CDR3 has 12 amino acids. The CDR3, as DNA: TGCGCCAGCAGCCTGTATAATTCACCCCTCCACTTT. Residues: CASSLYNSPLHF.

The chain uses TRBV20-1 and TRBJ2-2, with TRBD2 matching 7 bases. The CDR3 has 16 residues. Germline V CDR1 and CDR2: DFQATT, SNEGSKA (reference sequence). V lost 3 bases to trimming and J lost 1 base; unmatched junction nucleotides: 8. CDR3 nucleotides: TGCAGTGCTAGTGAGGCTAGCGGAGGGAACACCGGGGAGCTGTTTTTT. Translation gives CSASEASGGNTGELFF.

This rearrangement joins TRBV3-1 (or the pseudogene TRBV3-2) to TRBJ2-1, with 8 bases that match TRBD2. CDR3 size: 14 residues. The V and J ends lost 2 bases and 9 bases, in that order; junction bases with no gene match: 6. The germline V gene has CDR1 LGHDT and CDR2 YNNKEL (reference sequence). The CDR3, as DNA: TGTGCCAGCAGCCAATATCGCGGGAGGCCTGAGCAGTTCTTC. Translated, it gives CASSQYRGRPEQFF.

The genes are TRBV10-3 and TRBJ1-5; the match to TRBD1 covers 8 bases. The CDR3 contains 15 residues. Per germline, CDR1 ENHRY and CDR2 SYGVKD. V was clipped by 6 bases and J by 5 bases; unmatched bases: 9. The CDR3 region is CAIRPSGQGDQPQHF. The CDR3 DNA is TGTGCCATCAGGCCTTCCGGACAGGGAGATCAGCCCCAGCATTTT.

The rearrangement joins TRBV2 to TRBJ2-1; D not resolved. The CDR3 consists of 14 residues. The V and J ends lost 4 bases and 3 bases respectively, with 10 bases between them. The germline gives CDR1 SNHLY, CDR2 FYNNEI. The CDR3 loop reads CASSVTLYYNEQFF. CDR3 nucleotides: TGTGCCAGCAGTGTAACTTTATACTACAATGAGCAGTTCTTC.

The chain combines TRBV5-1 with TRBJ2-2; the match to TRBD2 covers 8 bases. Looked up from germline, CDR1 is SGHRS and CDR2 is YFSETQ. The CDR3 consists of 17 residues. After removal of 1 base from V and 2 bases from J, the junction contained 7 bases not matched to a gene. CDR3 sequence (DNA): TGCGCCAGCAGCTTGATCGGGACTAGTATTAACACCGGGGAGCTGTTTTTT. Its translation is CASSLIGTSINTGELFF.

J is TRBJ2-1 and V is TRBV11-2; 10 nucleotides align to TRBD1. The trim removed 0 bases at V and 7 bases at J, leaving 12 bases unmatched. From germline, CDR1 is SGHAT and CDR2 FQNNGV. The CDR3 is 18 amino acids. In nucleotides, the CDR3 is TGTGCCAGCAGCTTAGATTTGTCGGGGACAGGGGCAGTTAATGAGCAGTTCTTC. Its protein is CASSLDLSGTGAVNEQFF.

The sample holds a few counts of this clone. This chain links TRBV30 with TRBJ2-5; perhaps TRBD2 as D (7 bases). The CDR3 is made up of 14 amino acids. CDR1 GTSNPN and CDR2 SVGIG come from the germline V gene (reference sequence). V lost 2 bases to trimming and J lost 2 bases, with 12 bases between them. The CDR3 here is CAWSPSGTQETQYF. The CDR3 DNA sequence: TGTGCCTGGAGTCCAAGCGGGACACAAGAGACCCAGTACTTC.

The J gene is TRBJ1-1, the V gene TRBV6-4; 8 nucleotides match TRBD1. CDR1 is MRHNA and CDR2 is SNTAGT in the germline V gene. Trimming at V came to 10 bases and at J to 5 bases, leaving 6 bases not matched to a gene. The CDR3 has 12 residues. CDR3 bases: TGTGCCAAGGGACAGGCCGGGACTGAAGCTTTCTTT. Residues: CAKGQAGTEAFF.

The chain combines TRBV25-1 with TRBJ1-6; D is unresolved. The CDR3 covers 13 residues. Germline CDR1 is MGHDK and CDR2 is SYGVNS. V dropped 4 bases and J dropped 9 bases, with 10 bases sitting between them. In nucleotides, the CDR3 is TGTGCCAGCAGTGGCAGTACCTTTTCACCCCTCCACTTT. Translating gives CASSGSTFSPLHF.

The table lists this clone with a few counts. This chain connects TRBV11-2 to TRBJ2-7; 8 bases line up with TRBD2. Germline assignment: CDR1 SGHAT and CDR2 FQNNGV. J gave up 2 bases and V 5 bases, and 5 bases lay outside the gene matches. The CDR3 loop spans 14 amino acids. CDR3 coding DNA: TGTGCCAGCAGCGTCGGGGGGGGAACCTACGAGCAGTACTTC. Translating gives CASSVGGGTYEQYF. Full variable domain (outside the CDR3, taken from reference TRBV11-2 and TRBJ2-7): EAGVAQSPRYKIIEKRQSVAFWCNPISGHATLYWYQQILGQGPKLLIQFQNNGVVDDSQLPKDRFSAERLKGVDSTLKIQPAKLEDSAVYLCASSVGGGTYEQYFGPGTRLTVT.